This TCR beta chain was sequenced in a study of beta chain features in type 1 diabetes. The study reverse transcribed the entire isolated RNA, so it sequenced expressed TCRB transcripts. The repertoire was sequenced with immunoSEQ multiplex PCR; TCRdb's copy has only in-frame clones and lacks some. This sample has under 200,000 clones, with approximately 10% found just once. This clone turned up a few times. Its antigen is unidentified. Study outcomes and limitations: In all four CD4+ subsets, TCRB CDR3 length was significantly, moderately reduced in type 1 diabetes.

This CDR3 comprises 16 residues. Germline-derived CDR1 and CDR2 are SGHRS and YFSETQ. V shed 4 bases and J shed 2 bases, with 17 bases lying between them. The collection from each donor was one heparinised blood draw averaging around 120 mL. The TCR originated in a man aged 25-45 years with type 1 diabetes. Sequencing input: central memory CD4+ T cells from blood. The chain joins TRBV5-1 to TRBJ2-3; D might be TRBD1 (6 bases). CDR3 sequence reads: CASSDQGPPLTDTQYF. CDR3 sequence (DNA): TGCGCCAGCAGCGATCAGGGGCCACCTCTCACAGATACGCAGTATTTT.